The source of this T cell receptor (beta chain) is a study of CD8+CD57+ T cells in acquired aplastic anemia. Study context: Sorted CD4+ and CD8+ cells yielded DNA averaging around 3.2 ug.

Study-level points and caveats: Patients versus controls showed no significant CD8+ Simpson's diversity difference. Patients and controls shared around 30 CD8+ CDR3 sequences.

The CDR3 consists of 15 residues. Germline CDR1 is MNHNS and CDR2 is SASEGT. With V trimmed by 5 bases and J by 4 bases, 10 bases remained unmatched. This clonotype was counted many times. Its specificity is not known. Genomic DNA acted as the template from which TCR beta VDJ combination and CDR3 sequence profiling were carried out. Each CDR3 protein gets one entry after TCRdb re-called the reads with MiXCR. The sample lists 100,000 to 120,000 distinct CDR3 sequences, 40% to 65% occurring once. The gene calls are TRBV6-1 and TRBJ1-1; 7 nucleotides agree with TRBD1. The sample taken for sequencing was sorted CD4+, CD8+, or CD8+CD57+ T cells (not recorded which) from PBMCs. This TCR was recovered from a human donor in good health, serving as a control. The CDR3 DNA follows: TGTGCCAGCAGTCTCGGAACAGGGGTTACCACTGAAGCTTTCTTT. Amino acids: CASSLGTGVTTEAFF.